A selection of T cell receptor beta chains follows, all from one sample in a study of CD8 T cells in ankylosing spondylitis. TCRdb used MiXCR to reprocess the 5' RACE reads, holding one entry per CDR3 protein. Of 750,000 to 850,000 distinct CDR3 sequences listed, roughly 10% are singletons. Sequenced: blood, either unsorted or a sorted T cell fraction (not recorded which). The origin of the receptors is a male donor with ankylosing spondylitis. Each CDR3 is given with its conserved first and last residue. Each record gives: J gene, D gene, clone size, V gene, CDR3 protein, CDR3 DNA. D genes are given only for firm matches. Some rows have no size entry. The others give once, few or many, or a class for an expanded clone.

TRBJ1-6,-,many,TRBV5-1,CASSLAVNSPLHF,TGCGCCAGCAGCCTGGCCGTTAATTCACCCCTCCACTTT
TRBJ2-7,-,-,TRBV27,CASSFTLSYEQYF,TGTGCCAGCAGTTTCACCCTCTCCTACGAGCAGTACTTC
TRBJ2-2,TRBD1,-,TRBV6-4,CASSDSIPGGTGELFF,TGTGCCAGCAGTGACTCGATCCCAGGGGGCACCGGGGAGCTGTTTTTT
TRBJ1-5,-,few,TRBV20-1,CSAAGLSNQPQHF,TGCAGTGCTGCGGGTCTTAGCAATCAGCCCCAGCATTTT
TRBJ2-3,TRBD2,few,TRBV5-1,CASSSPFSGGADTQYF,TGCGCCAGCAGTTCTCCGTTTAGCGGGGGGGCGGATACGCAGTATTTT
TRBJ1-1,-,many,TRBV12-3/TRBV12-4,CASSFRETEAFF,TGTGCCAGCAGTTTTCGGGAAACTGAAGCTTTCTTT
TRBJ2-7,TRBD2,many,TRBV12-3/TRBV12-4,CASSLTSGVGYEQYF,TGTGCCAGCAGTTTAACGAGCGGGGTAGGCTACGAGCAGTACTTC
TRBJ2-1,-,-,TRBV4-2,CASSRRADWGQFF,TGTGCCAGCAGCCGGCGAGCGGACTGGGGGCAGTTCTTC
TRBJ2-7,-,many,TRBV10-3,CAITDGKYEQYF,TGTGCCATCACCGATGGTAAATACGAGCAGTACTTC
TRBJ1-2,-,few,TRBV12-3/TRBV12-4,CASSLQADGGYTF,TGTGCCAGCAGTTTACAAGCGGACGGGGGCTACACCTTC
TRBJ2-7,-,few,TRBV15,CATSRVHREVQYF,TGTGCCACCAGCAGAGTCCACAGGGAGGTGCAGTACTTC
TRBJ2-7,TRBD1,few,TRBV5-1,CASSSDRVYEQYF,TGCGCCAGCAGCTCTGACAGGGTCTACGAGCAGTACTTC
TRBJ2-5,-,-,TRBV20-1,CSAGTGLGRETQYF,TGCAGTGCTGGGACGGGACTCGGGCGGGAGACCCAGTACTTC
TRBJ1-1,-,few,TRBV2,CASILRRGGGAFF,TGTGCCAGCATCCTACGAAGAGGAGGTGGAGCTTTCTTT
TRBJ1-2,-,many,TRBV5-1,CASSPGLIYGYTF,TGCGCCAGCAGCCCGGGACTCATCTATGGCTACACCTTC
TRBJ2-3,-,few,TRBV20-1,CSVLTRARPSTDTQYF,TGCAGTGTTTTAACCCGGGCTCGACCTAGCACAGATACGCAGTATTTT
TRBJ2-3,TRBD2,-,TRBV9,CASSVDGRLPTDTQYF,TGTGCCAGCAGCGTAGACGGGAGGCTACCAACAGATACGCAGTATTTT
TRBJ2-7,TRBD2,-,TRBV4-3,CASSRQFGTSGEYEQYF,TGCGCCAGCAGCCGCCAATTCGGGACTAGCGGAGAGTACGAGCAGTACTTC
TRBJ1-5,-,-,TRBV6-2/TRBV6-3,CATQDASNQPQHF,TGTGCCACCCAGGACGCCAGCAATCAGCCCCAGCATTTT
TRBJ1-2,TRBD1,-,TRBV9,CASSVIGTGEGYTF,TGTGCCAGCAGCGTAATCGGGACAGGAGAAGGCTACACCTTC
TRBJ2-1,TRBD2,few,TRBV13,CASSSLGTSGGNEQFF,TGTGCCAGCAGCTCACTGGGAACTAGCGGGGGCAATGAGCAGTTCTTC
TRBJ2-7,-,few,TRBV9,CASSVGLSGTEQYF,TGTGCCAGCAGCGTGGGGCTATCAGGAACCGAGCAGTACTTC
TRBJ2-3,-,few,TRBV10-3,CAITPGGTDTQYF,TGTGCCATCACCCCCGGGGGAACAGATACGCAGTATTTT
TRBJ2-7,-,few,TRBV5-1,CASRGAGTWEQYF,TGCGCCAGCAGAGGCGCGGGGACGTGGGAGCAGTACTTC
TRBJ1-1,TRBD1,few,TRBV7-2,CASSSRQGPNTEAFF,TGTGCCAGCAGCTCCCGACAGGGTCCAAACACTGAAGCTTTCTTT
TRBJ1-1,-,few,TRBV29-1,CSVVPQRRMNTEAFF,TGCAGCGTTGTCCCCCAGAGACGGATGAACACTGAAGCTTTCTTT
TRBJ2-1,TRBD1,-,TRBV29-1,CSVAQAGQGLSEQFF,TGCAGCGTTGCACAGGCGGGACAGGGGTTGAGTGAGCAGTTCTTC
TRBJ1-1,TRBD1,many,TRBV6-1,CASRAYRGSAEAFF,TGTGCCAGCAGAGCGTACAGGGGATCGGCTGAAGCTTTCTTT
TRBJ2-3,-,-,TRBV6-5,CASSYRGSADTQYF,TGTGCCAGCAGTTATCGCGGATCGGCAGATACGCAGTATTTT
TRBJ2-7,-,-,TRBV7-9,CASSLDRFHEQYF,TGTGCCAGCAGCTTAGACAGGTTCCACGAGCAGTACTTC
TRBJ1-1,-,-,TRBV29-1,CSVEETPPGGPAFF,TGCAGCGTTGAAGAAACCCCCCCCGGGGGCCCAGCTTTCTTT
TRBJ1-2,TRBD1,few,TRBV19,CASSIRDRPFDYTF,TGTGCCAGTAGTATCCGGGACAGGCCCTTTGACTACACCTTC
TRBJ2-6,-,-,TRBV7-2,CASSSGLLVGANVLTF,TGTGCCAGCAGCTCGGGCCTCCTTGTGGGGGCCAACGTCCTGACTTTC
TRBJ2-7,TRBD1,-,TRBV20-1,CSARDSGVEGASSYEQYF,TGCAGTGCTAGAGATTCGGGTGTCGAGGGGGCAAGCTCCTACGAGCAGTACTTC
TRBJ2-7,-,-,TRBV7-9,CASSARLSEQYF,TGTGCCAGCAGCGCCAGGCTCTCCGAGCAGTACTTC
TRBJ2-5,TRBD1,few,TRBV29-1,CSNPVDRGQETQYF,TGCAGTAACCCGGTAGACAGGGGGCAAGAGACCCAGTACTTC
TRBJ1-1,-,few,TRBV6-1,CASSVNWENTEAFF,TGTGCCAGCAGTGTCAACTGGGAGAACACTGAAGCTTTCTTT
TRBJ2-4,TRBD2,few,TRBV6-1,CASSPTGLAVRKDF,TGTGCCAGCAGCCCCACGGGGCTAGCGGTGAGGAAAGACTTC
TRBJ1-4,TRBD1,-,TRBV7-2,CASSSGTGGEKLFF,TGTGCCAGCAGCTCCGGGACAGGGGGAGAAAAACTGTTTTTT
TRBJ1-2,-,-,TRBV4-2,CASSQETHPSNYGYTF,TGTGCCAGCAGCCAAGAAACGCACCCAAGTAACTATGGCTACACCTTC
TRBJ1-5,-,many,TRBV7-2,CASSSRGVDQPQHF,TGTGCCAGCAGCTCGAGGGGGGTGGATCAGCCCCAGCATTTT
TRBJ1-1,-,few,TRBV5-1,CASSLDPGVETEAFF,TGCGCCAGCAGCTTGGATCCAGGGGTAGAAACTGAAGCTTTCTTT
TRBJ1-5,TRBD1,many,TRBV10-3,CAISESSPGGLNQPQHF,TGTGCCATCAGTGAGTCAAGTCCAGGGGGCCTAAATCAGCCCCAGCATTTT
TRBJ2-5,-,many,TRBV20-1,CSAPGGTETQYF,TGCAGTGCCCCCGGCGGGACAGAGACCCAGTACTTC
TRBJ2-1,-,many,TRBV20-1,CSAQSRPGNNEQFF,TGCAGTGCCCAGTCGCGACCGGGGAACAATGAGCAGTTCTTC
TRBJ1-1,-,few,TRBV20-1,CSARDLGGPTEAFF,TGCAGTGCTAGAGATTTGGGGGGGCCCACTGAAGCTTTCTTT
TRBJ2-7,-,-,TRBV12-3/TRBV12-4,CASSQLLKTYEQYF,TGTGCCAGCAGCCAGCTATTAAAAACCTACGAGCAGTACTTC
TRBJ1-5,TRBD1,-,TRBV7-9,CASSLATGQGDQPQHF,TGTGCCAGCAGCTTAGCGACGGGACAGGGGGATCAGCCCCAGCATTTT